This TCR beta chain was obtained from a study of blood T cell repertoires in COVID-19. The protocol was immunoSEQ multiplex PCR, while the TCRdb copy is restricted to in-frame clones and leaves out a portion. Of approximately 220,000 clones listed, about 83% are singletons. The V and J ends lost 0 bases and 2 bases respectively, with 17 bases between them. The CDR3 contains 17 residues. Germline CDR1 reads SGDLS; CDR2 reads YYNGEE. The sequence was collected from a woman aged 40-49 years who had been exposed to COVID-19. Input material: PBMCs or T cells enriched from blood (not recorded which). The chain recombines TRBV9 with TRBJ1-1; D uncertain. The CDR3: CASSVEVGRGVNTEAFF. For the CDR3, the DNA is TGTGCCAGCAGCGTAGAAGTAGGTCGGGGAGTCAACACTGAAGCTTTCTTT.